This T cell receptor (beta chain) was observed in a study of T cells in localized non-small cell lung cancer. Findings and caveats of the study: Sequencing was limited to one tumor region, leaving the possibility of heterogeneity open. The study detected a median around 50 of the top 100 tumor clones in adjacent lung. Compared with tumor, uninvolved adjacent lung displayed greater T cell clonality, ranking highest overall. Higher blood T cell density tracked longer overall survival.

The data were produced by immunoSEQ multiplex PCR, yet TCRdb's version contains in-frame clones alone and is incomplete. The sample gives around 35,000 clones, 90% to 95% of which show up once; 6.5% to 10% is in the top ten. Regarding this clone: No antigen is known for it.

The CDR3 consists of 13 residues. The V gene lost 3 bases and the J gene lost 5 bases, with 10 bases spanning the gap. Germline values: CDR1 MDHEN, CDR2 SYDVKM. The chain has TRBV28 and TRBJ2-5; no clear D gene. This clonotype originated in a female donor of 60 years or more with stage I lung adenocarcinoma. This specimen consisted of peripheral blood, obtained before any cancer treatment. CDR3 in amino acids: CASSFGPGETQYF. The CDR3 DNA reads TGTGCCAGCAGTTTCGGCCCCGGCGAGACCCAGTACTTC.